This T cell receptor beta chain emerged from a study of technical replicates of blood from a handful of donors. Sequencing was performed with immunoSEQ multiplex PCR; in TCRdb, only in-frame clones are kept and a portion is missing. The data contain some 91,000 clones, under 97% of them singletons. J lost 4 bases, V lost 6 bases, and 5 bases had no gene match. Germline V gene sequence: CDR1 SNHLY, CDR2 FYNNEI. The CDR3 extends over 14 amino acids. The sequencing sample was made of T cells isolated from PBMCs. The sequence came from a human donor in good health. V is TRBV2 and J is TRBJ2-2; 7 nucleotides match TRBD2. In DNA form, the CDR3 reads TGTGCCAGCAGGGGGGGGGATCTCACCGGGGAGCTGTTTTTT. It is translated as CASRGGDLTGELFF.